Below, 21 T cell receptor beta chains from the same sample are listed, as sequenced in a study of cytomegalovirus exposure and HLA in healthy donors. The protocol was immunoSEQ multiplex PCR, while the TCRdb copy is restricted to in-frame clones and leaves out a portion. The data show under 200,000 clones, more than 75% seen once. Material for sequencing was PBMCs. The receptors were gathered from a man between 18 and 29 years old in good health and CMV-seropositive.

The chain combines TRBV5-1 with TRBJ2-1; 7 bases are a match to TRBD2. The CDR3 is 15 residues long. The V gene's germline CDR1 is SGHRS and CDR2 YFSETQ. Trimming cost V 4 bases and J 0 bases; bases outside gene matches: 4. The CDR3 DNA is TGCGCCAGCAGCCCGGGGGGAGGCTCCTACAATGAGCAGTTCTTC. Translation: CASSPGGGSYNEQFF. Filled out from reference TRBV5-1 and TRBJ2-1, the complete variable domain reads KAGVTQTPRYLIKTRGQQVTLSCSPISGHRSVSWYQQTPGQGLQFLFEYFSETQRNKGNFPGRFSGRQFSNSRSEMNVSTLELGDSALYLCASSPGGGSYNEQFFGPGTRLTVL.

J is TRBJ1-5 and V is TRBV30; D is undetermined. Deletions cut 0 bases from V and 1 base from J, with 7 bases between. The CDR3 totals 14 residues. The germline CDR1 and CDR2 sequences are GTSNPN and SVGIG (reference sequence). The CDR3 DNA reads TGTGCCTGGAGTGTAACTAACAGCAATCAGCCCCAGCATTTT. Amino acid sequence: CAWSVTNSNQPQHF.

The chain couples TRBV29-1 to TRBJ2-3; 12 positions match TRBD1. Germline CDR1 and CDR2: SQVTM and ANQGSEA. J lost 4 bases, V lost 7 bases, and 6 bases had no gene match. CDR3 length: 14 residues. CDR3 in amino acids: CSARDRGQADTQYF. DNA for the CDR3: TGCAGCGCTCGGGACAGGGGGCAAGCAGATACGCAGTATTTT.

The genes are TRBV7-8 and TRBJ1-1, with a tentative D call TRBD1 (5 bases). Germline-derived CDR1 and CDR2 are SGHVS and FQNEAQ. The V end lost 5 bases, the J end lost 1 base, and 11 bases lay between the germline ends. This CDR3 comprises 14 residues. CDR3 sequence: CASSRGTRNTEAFF. The CDR3 DNA is TGTGCCAGCAGCCGGGGGACGAGGAACACTGAAGCTTTCTTT.

V gene TRBV27 combines with J gene TRBJ2-7, with 12 bases aligning to TRBD2. Germline CDR1 is MNHEY and CDR2 is SMNVEV (reference sequence). CDR3 length: 15 amino acids. Losses at the gene ends were 3 bases for V and 1 base for J; bases not matched to a gene: 1. CDR3 residues: CASSLTSGRSYEQYF. DNA for the CDR3: TGTGCCAGCAGTTTGACTAGCGGGAGATCCTACGAGCAGTACTTC.

The chain links TRBV7-9 to TRBJ2-7; TRBD1 matches 11 bases. CDR1 and CDR2 (germline): SEHNR, FQNEAQ (reference sequence). The CDR3 extends over 16 amino acids. Losses at the gene ends were 4 bases for V and 4 bases for J; bases not matched to a gene: 9. In DNA, the CDR3 is TGTGCCAGCAGCTCAGCCCCCGGGACAGGGGGATACGAGCAGTACTTC. It specifies CASSSAPGTGGYEQYF.

This rearrangement joins TRBV4-3 to TRBJ2-2, with 12 positions matching TRBD2. V shed 3 bases and J 5 bases; nucleotides not matched to a gene: 4. The germline gives CDR1 LGHNA, CDR2 YSLEER. This CDR3 spans 16 amino acids. This chain's CDR3 is CASSHPGTSGTGELFF. CDR3 DNA: TGCGCCAGCAGCCACCCCGGGACTAGCGGGACCGGGGAGCTGTTTTTT.

V and J are TRBV2 and TRBJ2-7, with 11 bases aligning to TRBD2. CDR1 and CDR2 (germline): SNHLY, FYNNEI. V shed 10 bases and J 4 bases; nucleotides not matched to a gene: 3. The CDR3 is 12 residues long. The CDR3 here is CATTSGGYEQYF. The CDR3 DNA sequence: TGTGCCACCACTAGCGGGGGTTACGAGCAGTACTTC.

The rearrangement joins TRBV4-1 to TRBJ1-4; tentative D call: TRBD1 (5 bases). This CDR3 region has 17 residues. V lost 2 bases and J 7 bases, leaving 20 bases between the germline ends. Germline V gene lookup returns CDR1 MGHRA and CDR2 YSYEKL. This CDR3 is CASSQIAHGVRGEKLFF. The CDR3, as DNA: TGCGCCAGCAGCCAAATAGCCCATGGGGTAAGGGGTGAAAAACTGTTTTTT.

This clone has more than one count but fewer than ten. The V gene is TRBV28, the J gene TRBJ2-2; a weak D match, TRBD2 (5 bases). The germline gives CDR1 MDHEN, CDR2 SYDVKM. V lost 2 bases to trimming and J lost 1 base, with 5 bases between them. The CDR3 covers 14 residues. The CDR3 nucleotides read TGTGCCAGCAGTTTACGGGGGAACACCGGGGAGCTGTTTTTT. It specifies CASSLRGNTGELFF.

This chain joins TRBV5-1 and TRBJ1-1; D is uncertain. The V gene's germline CDR1 is SGHRS and CDR2 YFSETQ. CDR3 length equals 13 residues. Trimming took 2 bases from V and 0 from J, leaving 5 bases between them. CDR3 sequence: CASSFTVNTEAFF. CDR3 in DNA: TGCGCCAGCAGCTTTACAGTGAACACTGAAGCTTTCTTT. The variable domain in full, completed from reference TRBV5-1 and TRBJ1-1, reads KAGVTQTPRYLIKTRGQQVTLSCSPISGHRSVSWYQQTPGQGLQFLFEYFSETQRNKGNFPGRFSGRQFSNSRSEMNVSTLELGDSALYLCASSFTVNTEAFFGQGTRLTVV.

V usage is TRBV27 and J usage is TRBJ2-7; 8 nucleotides agree with TRBD1. The CDR3 has 14 amino acids. After removal of 0 bases from V and 4 bases from J, the junction contained 2 bases not matched to a gene. Germline values: CDR1 MNHEY, CDR2 SMNVEV (reference sequence). The CDR3 region has the DNA TGTGCCAGCAGTTTATCTCAGGGGGCTTACGAGCAGTACTTC. This sequence encodes CASSLSQGAYEQYF.

The genes are TRBV7-9 and TRBJ1-2; 9 bases match TRBD1. Trimming cost V 5 bases and J 2 bases; bases outside gene matches: 6. This CDR3 comprises 15 residues. The germline V gene has CDR1 SEHNR and CDR2 FQNEAQ (reference sequence). CDR3 DNA: TGTGCCAGCAGCCCCGGGACAGGGATAAACTATGGCTACACCTTC. Its translation: CASSPGTGINYGYTF.

The chain uses TRBV27 and TRBJ2-3; TRBD2 matches 8 bases. The J segment lost 3 bases and the V segment lost 3 bases, leaving 8 bases of the junction unmatched. Germline CDR1 is MNHEY and CDR2 is SMNVEV (reference sequence). The CDR3 extends over 16 amino acids. CDR3 bases: TGTGCCAGCAGTTTTCCGAGCGGGAGTGGGACAGATACGCAGTATTTT. Translated, it gives CASSFPSGSGTDTQYF.

The chain recombines TRBV15 with TRBJ2-7, with D possibly TRBD1 on 5 matching bases. The CDR3 covers 15 residues. Germline assignment: CDR1 LNHNV and CDR2 YYDKDF (reference sequence). V was trimmed by 0 bases and J by 0 bases, leaving 9 bases between them. Here the CDR3 reads CATSRDGAASYEQYF. The DNA of the CDR3 is TGTGCCACCAGCAGAGATGGGGCAGCCTCCTACGAGCAGTACTTC.

This clone was counted a single time. The J gene is TRBJ2-3, the V gene TRBV30; 10 bases map to TRBD2. The V gene end was trimmed by 4 bases and the J gene end by 3 bases; junction bases not matched to a gene: 7. Germline-derived CDR1 and CDR2 are GTSNPN and SVGIG (reference sequence). The length of the CDR3 is 15 residues. This CDR3 is CAWNPLAGETDTQYF. The CDR3 DNA is TGTGCCTGGAATCCCCTAGCGGGAGAGACAGATACGCAGTATTTT.

Here the CDR3 reads CASSPPTGTNEKLFF. CDR3 DNA sequence: TGTGCCAGCAGTCCGCCGACAGGGACAAATGAAAAACTGTTTTTT. This sequence joins TRBV28 and TRBJ1-4; 7 positions match TRBD1. There are 15 residues in the CDR3. Trimming removed 5 bases from V and 5 bases from J; junction bases left unmatched: 8. CDR1 is MDHEN, CDR2 SYDVKM, per germline. Based on the CDR3 plus reference TRBV28 and TRBJ1-4, the full variable domain is DVKVTQSSRYLVKRTGEKVFLECVQDMDHENMFWYRQDPGLGLRLIYFSYDVKMKEKGDIPEGYSVSREKKERFSLILESASTNQTSMYLCASSPPTGTNEKLFFGSGTQLSVL.

There are a few counts of this clone. The CDR3 nucleotides are TGTGCCAGCAGTTCCTCCGGGACTAGCGGACAAGAGACCCAGTACTTC. The encoded protein is CASSSSGTSGQETQYF. The chain combines TRBV6-5 with TRBJ2-5; 11 bases align to TRBD2. This CDR3 is 16 amino acids long. Looked up from germline, CDR1 is MNHEY and CDR2 is SVGAGI. V lost 4 bases, J lost 2 bases, and 6 bases stayed unmatched.

The chain recombines TRBV28 with TRBJ2-3; 12 bases align to TRBD2. This CDR3 has 16 amino acids. CDR1 MDHEN and CDR2 SYDVKM come from the germline V gene. V gave up 3 bases and J gave up 3 bases; unmatched junction bases: 4. The CDR3 nucleotides are TGTGCCAGCAGTTTTAGGACTAGCGGGAAGACAGATACGCAGTATTTT. It translates to CASSFRTSGKTDTQYF.

The chain links TRBV11-1 to TRBJ2-7; D remains ambiguous. CDR1 is SGHAT and CDR2 is FQDESV in the germline V gene (reference sequence). Trimming took off 1 base at V and 3 bases at J, with 10 bases between the two ends. The CDR3 is made up of 14 amino acids. The CDR3 sequence is CASSLEVGLYEQYF. The CDR3, as DNA: TGTGCCAGCAGCTTAGAGGTTGGGCTCTACGAGCAGTACTTC.

Only one count was recorded for this clone. CDR3 bases: TGTGCCAGCAGCAGGGGTGGTGAGACCCAGTACTTC. This sequence encodes CASSRGGETQYF. The gene calls are TRBV11-3 and TRBJ2-5; tentative D call: TRBD1 (5 bases). CDR3 size: 12 residues. Germline CDR1 SGHNT, CDR2 YENEEA. The V gene lost 5 bases and the J gene lost 5 bases, with 9 bases spanning the gap.